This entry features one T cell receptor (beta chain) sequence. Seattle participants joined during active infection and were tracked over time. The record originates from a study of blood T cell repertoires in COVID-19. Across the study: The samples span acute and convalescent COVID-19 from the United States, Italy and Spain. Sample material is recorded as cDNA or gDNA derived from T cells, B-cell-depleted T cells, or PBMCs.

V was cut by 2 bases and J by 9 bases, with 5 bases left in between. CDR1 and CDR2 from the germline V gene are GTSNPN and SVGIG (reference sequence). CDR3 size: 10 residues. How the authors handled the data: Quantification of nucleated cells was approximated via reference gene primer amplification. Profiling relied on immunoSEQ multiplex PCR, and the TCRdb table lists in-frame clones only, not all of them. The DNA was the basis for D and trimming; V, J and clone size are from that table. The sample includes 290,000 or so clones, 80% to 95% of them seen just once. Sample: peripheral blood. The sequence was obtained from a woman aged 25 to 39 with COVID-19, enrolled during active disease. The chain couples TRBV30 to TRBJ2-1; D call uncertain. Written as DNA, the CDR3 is TGTGCCTGGAGTTTACTTGAGCAGTTCTTC. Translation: CAWSLLEQFF.